This TCR beta chain derives from a study of cytomegalovirus exposure and HLA in healthy donors. Study as a whole: It was reported in a later analysis that the same platform had been used for the 90 to 150 validation repertoires as for the roughly 700 first-cohort repertoires.

In germline, CDR1 is SGHRS, CDR2 YFSETQ. The CDR3 covers 15 residues. The V gene end was trimmed by 4 bases and the J gene end by 6 bases; junction bases not matched to a gene: 9. The protocol was immunoSEQ multiplex PCR, while the TCRdb copy is restricted to in-frame clones and leaves out a portion. The sample has 100,000 or so clones, less than 95% seen once. V and J are TRBV5-1 and TRBJ1-1; TRBD1 matches at 10 bases. The sequence came from a woman under 30 in good health and CMV-seronegative. Sequenced sample: PBMCs. The CDR3 DNA reads as TGCGCCAGCAGCGACGGGTCCGGGACAGGGGCTGAAGCTTTCTTT. Translated, it gives CASSDGSGTGAEAFF.